These 25 T cell receptor beta chains share one sample of origin, sequenced in a study of T cell changes during pregnancy in multiple sclerosis. Profiled with immunoSEQ multiplex PCR; TCRdb holds only in-frame clones, not every one. The table shows about 38,000 clones, with more than 75% occurring only once. This material consisted of CD8+ T cells from peripheral blood mononuclear cells, taken in the third trimester of pregnancy. The receptor source for this set is a female donor with multiple sclerosis, enrolled in a pregnancy study.

The V call is TRBV2, the J call TRBJ1-5, with 8 bases matching TRBD1. CDR1 SNHLY and CDR2 FYNNEI come from the germline V gene. V was pared by 2 bases and J by 0 bases, with 6 bases of the junction left unmatched. The CDR3 has 17 residues. In nucleotides, the CDR3 is TGTGCCAGCAGTGAATATGGGACAGGCTTTAGCAATCAGCCCCAGCATTTT. Its translation: CASSEYGTGFSNQPQHF.

This clone was seen a single time. CDR3 sequence reads: CASSPQGSPAAETQYF. As DNA, the CDR3 is TGTGCCAGCAGCCCACAGGGTTCCCCCGCGGCGGAGACCCAGTACTTC. The V call is TRBV7-9, the J call TRBJ2-5, with TRBD1 as a possible D gene (6 bases). Germline CDR1 and CDR2: SEHNR and FQNEAQ (reference sequence). The CDR3 is 16 residues long. Trimming cost V 5 bases and J 5 bases, with 21 bases left between them.

This clone is deemed medium-sized. The V gene is TRBV19, the J gene TRBJ1-2; weak D call: TRBD1 (6 bases). V was clipped by 7 bases and J by 5 bases, with 11 bases between them. Germline V gene sequence: CDR1 LNHDA, CDR2 SQIVND (reference sequence). The CDR3 runs to 12 residues. The CDR3 DNA follows: TGTGCCAGTATCGAACAGGGTTATGGCTACACCTTC. It translates to CASIEQGYGYTF.

The chain carries TRBV5-4 and TRBJ2-7, with D perhaps matching TRBD1 (6 bases). Trimming pared 0 bases from V and 3 bases from J, leaving 16 bases between. CDR3 length: 16 amino acids. Looked up from germline, CDR1 is SGHNT and CDR2 is YYREEE (reference sequence). CDR3 nucleotide sequence: TGTGCCAGCAGCTTGGGTTTCGGGCAGGGGAACTACGAGCAGTACTTC. As protein: CASSLGFGQGNYEQYF.

V gene TRBV30 combines with J gene TRBJ1-1; possibly TRBD1 for D (6 bases). The germline gives CDR1 GTSNPN, CDR2 SVGIG (reference sequence). The CDR3 totals 13 residues. V was pared by 5 bases and J by 6 bases, with 16 bases between. The DNA for the CDR3 is TGTGCCTGGTGGGGGGGCGGGGGCTCTGAAGCTTTCTTT. The encoded protein is CAWWGGGGSEAFF.

The chain couples TRBV5-6 to TRBJ1-2; 7 nucleotides match TRBD1. J gave up 1 base and V 7 bases, and 4 bases lay outside the gene matches. CDR3 size: 13 residues. Germline CDR1 is SGHDT and CDR2 is YYEEEE. The CDR3 region is CASRRQGNYGYTF. DNA for the CDR3: TGTGCCAGCCGCCGACAGGGTAACTATGGCTACACCTTC.

The V and J genes are TRBV5-1 and TRBJ1-1, with TRBD1 as a possible D gene (6 bases). The CDR3 covers 15 residues. Germline-derived CDR1 and CDR2 are SGHRS and YFSETQ. V lost 2 bases and J 4 bases, leaving 15 bases between the germline ends. DNA of the CDR3: TGCGCCAGCAGCTTCTATTACAGGGATGGCACTGAAGCTTTCTTT. It translates to CASSFYYRDGTEAFF.

The chain employs TRBV9 and TRBJ2-1; possible D gene TRBD1, 5 bases. This CDR3 has 16 residues. Germline CDR1 is SGDLS and CDR2 is YYNGEE. V dropped 0 bases and J dropped 4 bases, with 14 bases sitting between them. The CDR3 nucleotides read TGTGCCAGCAGCGTAGGGGGCGAACCGATTTACAATGAGCAGTTCTTC. This encodes CASSVGGEPIYNEQFF.

The V call is TRBV27, the J call TRBJ1-1; TRBD1 aligns across 8 bases. With V trimmed by 1 base and J by 6 bases, 7 bases remained unmatched. Germline loops: CDR1 MNHEY, CDR2 SMNVEV (reference sequence). The CDR3 is 15 residues long. This CDR3 is CASSLWGTGIPEAFF. CDR3 nucleotide sequence: TGTGCCAGCAGTTTATGGGGGACAGGAATTCCTGAAGCTTTCTTT.

This clone was seen only a few times. The chain uses TRBV4-2 and TRBJ1-2; TRBD1 matches 7 bases. This CDR3 has 15 amino acids. V shed 0 bases, J shed 6 bases, and the junction held 7 bases outside the gene matches. Looked up from germline, CDR1 is LGHNA and CDR2 is YNFKEQ. The CDR3 here is CASSQDGDRVDGYTF. For the CDR3, the DNA is TGTGCCAGCAGCCAAGACGGTGACAGGGTTGATGGCTACACCTTC.

The chain recombines TRBV5-5 with TRBJ2-7; 8 nucleotides agree with TRBD1. The germline V gene has CDR1 SGHKS and CDR2 YYEKEE (reference sequence). The V gene end was trimmed by 3 bases and the J gene end by 4 bases; junction bases not matched to a gene: 6. CDR3 length equals 14 residues. CDR3 nucleotides: TGTGCCAGCAGCTCCACAGGGGGGCCTTACGAGCAGTACTTC. This sequence encodes CASSSTGGPYEQYF.

The chain links TRBV7-9 to TRBJ2-3; 9 bases line up with TRBD2. The CDR3 loop spans 17 amino acids. Germline trimming cut 1 base from V and 2 bases from J; bases unmatched to any gene: 7. In germline, CDR1 is SEHNR, CDR2 FQNEAQ (reference sequence). In nucleotides, the CDR3 is TGTGCCAGCAGCTTAGGTAGCGGGGGCCGTATCACAGATACGCAGTATTTT. Translation gives CASSLGSGGRITDTQYF.

The chain combines TRBV14 with TRBJ1-2; 9 bases fit TRBD1. The junction had 4 bases not matched to a gene; V was cut back by 1 base and J by 7 bases. Per the germline V gene, CDR1 is SGHDN and CDR2 is FVKESK. This CDR3 has 14 residues. The CDR3 region has the DNA TGTGCCAGCAGCCAAGTGGACAGGGGTATTGGCTACACCTTC. Amino acids: CASSQVDRGIGYTF.

The chain has TRBV19 and TRBJ1-6; no clear D. Germline CDR1 and CDR2: LNHDA and SQIVND (reference sequence). Deletions cut 6 bases from V and 8 bases from J, with 11 bases between. CDR3 length: 13 residues. The CDR3 sequence is CASSSEGYSPLHF. The CDR3 DNA follows: TGTGCCAGTAGCTCCGAGGGATATTCACCCCTCCACTTT.

This clone occurred a few times. V usage is TRBV5-1 and J usage is TRBJ1-1; weak D call: TRBD1 (6 bases). CDR1 SGHRS and CDR2 YFSETQ come from the germline V gene. The CDR3 has 15 amino acids. Deletions cut 2 bases from V and 2 bases from J, with 13 bases between. CDR3 nucleotide sequence: TGCGCCAGCAGCTTCAGGGGAGAAGGAAACACTGAAGCTTTCTTT. Its translation is CASSFRGEGNTEAFF.

The chain recombines TRBV11-2 with TRBJ2-1, with 12 bases identical to TRBD2. The V gene end was trimmed by 4 bases and the J gene end by 9 bases; junction bases not matched to a gene: 4. CDR1 and CDR2 (germline): SGHAT, FQNNGV. The CDR3 has 14 amino acids. In DNA form, the CDR3 reads TGTGCCAGCAGCTATCTAGCGGGGGGGCGTGAGCAGTTCTTC. It codes for CASSYLAGGREQFF.

The chain joins TRBV6-6 to TRBJ1-5; tentative D call: TRBD1 (6 bases). Trimming pared 5 bases from V and 6 bases from J, leaving 14 bases between. This CDR3 region has 14 residues. Germline-derived CDR1 and CDR2 are MNHNY and SVGAGI (reference sequence). The CDR3 loop reads CASSPQGRSQPQHF. CDR3 in DNA: TGTGCCAGCAGTCCACAGGGACGTTCTCAGCCCCAGCATTTT.

The gene calls are TRBV4-1 and TRBJ1-1; unclear D gene. The CDR3 has 15 residues. Germline CDR1 and CDR2: MGHRA and YSYEKL. With 1 base removed from V and 5 bases from J, the gap between germline ends came to 14 bases. CDR3 coding DNA: TGCGCCAGCAGCCAAGTTGCGGGTCTTCGGACTGAAGCTTTCTTT. This encodes CASSQVAGLRTEAFF.

The chain recombines TRBV27 with TRBJ1-1, with TRBD1 matching over 8 bases. J gave up 7 bases and V 4 bases, and 2 bases lay outside the gene matches. The germline gives CDR1 MNHEY, CDR2 SMNVEV (reference sequence). The CDR3 loop spans 12 amino acids. In DNA, the CDR3 is TGTGCCAGCAGTTCCGGGACAGGTGAAGCTTTCTTT. It codes for CASSSGTGEAFF.

This clone was detected only once. V is TRBV2 and J is TRBJ2-5; tentatively, D is TRBD2 (5 bases). Looked up from germline, CDR1 is SNHLY and CDR2 is FYNNEI. Trimming took 0 bases from V and 5 from J, leaving 10 bases between them. The CDR3 consists of 14 residues. The CDR3, as DNA: TGTGCCAGCAGTGAAGCTCGGGATTGGGAGACCCAGTACTTC. Residues: CASSEARDWETQYF.

V usage is TRBV6-1 and J usage is TRBJ2-1; D is unclear. V was trimmed by 2 bases and J by 6 bases, leaving 14 bases between them. In germline, CDR1 is MNHNS, CDR2 SASEGT. CDR3 length: 15 residues. CDR3 nucleotides: TGTGCCAGCAGTGAAACCCAGACACCGCCCAATGAGCAGTTCTTC. Residues: CASSETQTPPNEQFF.

This chain connects TRBV27 to TRBJ2-7, with 8 nucleotides matching TRBD1. Germline CDR1 MNHEY, CDR2 SMNVEV (reference sequence). The CDR3 runs to 16 residues. J was trimmed by 3 bases and V by 4 bases; bases with no gene match: 11. The CDR3 here is CASSSQPDRAYYEQYF. Here the CDR3 DNA reads TGTGCCAGCAGTTCTCAGCCGGACAGGGCCTACTACGAGCAGTACTTC.

The V gene is TRBV6-1, the J gene TRBJ1-2; D gene unclear. Trimming cost V 5 bases and J 7 bases, with 14 bases left between them. The CDR3 runs 13 residues. Germline V gene sequence: CDR1 MNHNS, CDR2 SASEGT. Here the CDR3 DNA reads TGTGCCAGCAGTCCTGGGGAGATACGTGGCTACACCTTC. Protein: CASSPGEIRGYTF.

V usage is TRBV5-7 and J usage is TRBJ2-7; TRBD2 agrees at 7 bases. TRBV5-7 is given ORF status, its function remaining uncertain. This CDR3 is built from 15 residues. J gave up 1 base and V 4 bases, and 8 bases lay outside the gene matches. CDR3 coding DNA: TGTGCCAGCAGCCTACTGGCGGGGGTGTCCTACGAGCAGTACTTC. Its translation is CASSLLAGVSYEQYF.

V and J are TRBV6-4 and TRBJ2-1, with D perhaps TRBD2 (7 bases). This CDR3 comprises 16 residues. V was shortened by 0 bases and J by 6 bases, with 15 bases between the two germline ends. CDR1 and CDR2 (germline): MRHNA, SNTAGT. The CDR3, as DNA: TGTGCCAGCAGTGACTCGGGGGGGTCGGGGGCCAATGAGCAGTTCTTC. Translated: CASSDSGGSGANEQFF.